The next 10 T cell receptor beta chains were all read from a single sample in a study of CXCR3-negative and CXCR3-positive naive CD8 T cells. Study conclusions and caveats: CXCR3-expressing naive cells carried TRB CDR3s more hydrophobic than those of CXCR3-negative naive cells.

The method, 5' RACE with UMI labels, was used to prepare the TRB cDNA libraries. Reprocessing the 5' RACE reads, TCRdb reports a single entry for every CDR3 protein and omits DNA. This sample's table reports some 150,000 distinct CDR3 sequences. What these receptors recognize is not known. The sample comprised naive CXCR3+ CD8+ T cells from blood. As to subset: CD45RO-CCR7+CD27+CD95- naive CD8+ T cells expressing CXCR3 (TNR3+). These receptors all stem from a human donor in good health. Some clones in this sample may be carry-over from other donors' samples.

This chain uses TRBV11-2 with TRBJ1-5; TCRdb's assignment of TRBD1 cannot be checked, as there is no DNA. Germline CDR1 is SGHAT and CDR2 is FQNNGV. This CDR3 contains 18 residues. The CDR3 sequence is CASSLGLGQGLSNQPQHF.

CDR3 amino acids: CASNTGGGPYEQYF. The rearrangement joins TRBV2 to TRBJ2-7; the D gene TCRdb calls, TRBD1, cannot be checked with no DNA. The CDR3 loop spans 14 amino acids. CDR1 SNHLY and CDR2 FYNNEI come from the germline V gene. The variable domain in full, with the rest retrieved from reference TRBV2 and TRBJ2-7, is EPEVTQTPSHQVTQMGQEVILRCVPISNHLYFYWYRQILGQKVEFLVSFYNNEISEKSEIFDDQFSVERPDGSNFTLKIRSTKLEDSAMYFCASNTGGGPYEQYFGPGTRLTVT.

The rearrangement joins TRBV6-5 to TRBJ2-1. Germline CDR1 MNHEY, CDR2 SVGAGI. The CDR3 covers 15 residues. This chain's CDR3 is CASRQSVSSYNEQFF.

The gene calls are TRBV12-3 or TRBV12-4 and TRBJ2-5; absent DNA, TCRdb's TRBD2 call cannot be checked. The CDR3 has 13 residues. CDR3 in amino acids: CASRLTSVETQYF.

V and J are TRBV29-1 and TRBJ1-1; no DNA is available, so the TRBD1 call from TCRdb remains unchecked. Germline CDR1 is SQVTM and CDR2 is ANQGSEA. The CDR3 is made up of 14 amino acids. CDR3: CSVDLRDMNTEAFF.

CDR3 amino acids: CATDAGATSYEQYF. The chain has TRBV10-3 and TRBJ2-7; as DNA is missing, the TRBD1 call by TCRdb cannot be tested. The length of the CDR3 is 14 residues. CDR1 is ENHRY, CDR2 SYGVKD, per germline.

CDR3 protein: CASAPGQTPDTQYF. The rearrangement uses TRBV19 and TRBJ2-3; TCRdb's D call of TRBD1 is untestable without DNA. Per germline, CDR1 LNHDA and CDR2 SQIVND (reference sequence). This CDR3 spans 14 amino acids.

This sequence joins TRBV20-1 and TRBJ1-2; TCRdb's D call, TRBD1, is unchecked because there is no DNA. Per the germline V gene, CDR1 is DFQATT and CDR2 is SNEGSKA (reference sequence). This CDR3 has 11 residues. The CDR3 protein is CSAPPGAGYTF.

This chain connects TRBV2 to TRBJ2-7. Germline CDR1 SNHLY, CDR2 FYNNEI. The CDR3 runs 15 residues. This chain's CDR3 is CASSQSGTSSYEQYF.

The genes are TRBV5-1 and TRBJ1-2. The CDR3 runs to 13 residues. Germline CDR1 SGHRS, CDR2 YFSETQ. The CDR3 region is CASSFYSNDGYTF.